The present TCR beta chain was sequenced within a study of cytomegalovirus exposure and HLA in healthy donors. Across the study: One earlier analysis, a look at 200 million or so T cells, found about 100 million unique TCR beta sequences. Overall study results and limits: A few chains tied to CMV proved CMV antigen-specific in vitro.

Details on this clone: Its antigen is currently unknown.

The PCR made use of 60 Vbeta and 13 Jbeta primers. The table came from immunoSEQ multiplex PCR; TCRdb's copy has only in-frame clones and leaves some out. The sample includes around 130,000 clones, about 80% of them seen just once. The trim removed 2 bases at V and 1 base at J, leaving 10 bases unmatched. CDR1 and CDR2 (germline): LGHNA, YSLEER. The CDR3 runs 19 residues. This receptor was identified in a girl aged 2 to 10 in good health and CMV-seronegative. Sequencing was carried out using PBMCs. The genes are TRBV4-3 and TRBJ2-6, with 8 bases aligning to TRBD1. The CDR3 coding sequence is TGCGCCAGCAGCCAAATTGCTAAGACAGGGGAGTCTGGGGCCAACGTCCTGACTTTC. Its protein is CASSQIAKTGESGANVLTF.